This T cell receptor (beta chain) was identified during a study of blood T cells in healthy people across ages. Using a J-beta primer mix together with a sample-barcoded 5' primer, a second PCR was run for roughly 7 to 11 cycles. From the 5' RACE reads, TCRdb called clonotypes with MiXCR, one entry per CDR3 protein. The table records around 1,600,000 distinct CDR3 sequences, approximately 39% of them present only once. The CDR3 runs 19 residues. J was trimmed by 0 bases and V by 1 base; bases with no gene match: 12. CDR1 and CDR2 (germline): DFQATT, SNEGSKA (reference sequence). There are a few counts of this clonotype. Its antigen is as yet unknown. Samples had at least 7 million PBMCs isolated from them. Total RNA extraction produced at least 5 micrograms (per sample) for the study. Whole-study results and caveats: Age showed a roughly linear inverse relationship with TCR beta diversity per million T cells. Samples with more naive T cells showed higher observed beta diversity.

The TCR sequence derives from a woman aged 18-29 years in good health. Sequences were obtained from blood. The V and J genes are TRBV20-1 and TRBJ2-1, with 10 nucleotides matching TRBD2. CDR3 DNA sequence: TGCAGTGCTAGAGTGGGGGCTAGCGGGAGCCCAAGCTCCTACAATGAGCAGTTCTTC. Amino acid sequence: CSARVGASGSPSSYNEQFF.